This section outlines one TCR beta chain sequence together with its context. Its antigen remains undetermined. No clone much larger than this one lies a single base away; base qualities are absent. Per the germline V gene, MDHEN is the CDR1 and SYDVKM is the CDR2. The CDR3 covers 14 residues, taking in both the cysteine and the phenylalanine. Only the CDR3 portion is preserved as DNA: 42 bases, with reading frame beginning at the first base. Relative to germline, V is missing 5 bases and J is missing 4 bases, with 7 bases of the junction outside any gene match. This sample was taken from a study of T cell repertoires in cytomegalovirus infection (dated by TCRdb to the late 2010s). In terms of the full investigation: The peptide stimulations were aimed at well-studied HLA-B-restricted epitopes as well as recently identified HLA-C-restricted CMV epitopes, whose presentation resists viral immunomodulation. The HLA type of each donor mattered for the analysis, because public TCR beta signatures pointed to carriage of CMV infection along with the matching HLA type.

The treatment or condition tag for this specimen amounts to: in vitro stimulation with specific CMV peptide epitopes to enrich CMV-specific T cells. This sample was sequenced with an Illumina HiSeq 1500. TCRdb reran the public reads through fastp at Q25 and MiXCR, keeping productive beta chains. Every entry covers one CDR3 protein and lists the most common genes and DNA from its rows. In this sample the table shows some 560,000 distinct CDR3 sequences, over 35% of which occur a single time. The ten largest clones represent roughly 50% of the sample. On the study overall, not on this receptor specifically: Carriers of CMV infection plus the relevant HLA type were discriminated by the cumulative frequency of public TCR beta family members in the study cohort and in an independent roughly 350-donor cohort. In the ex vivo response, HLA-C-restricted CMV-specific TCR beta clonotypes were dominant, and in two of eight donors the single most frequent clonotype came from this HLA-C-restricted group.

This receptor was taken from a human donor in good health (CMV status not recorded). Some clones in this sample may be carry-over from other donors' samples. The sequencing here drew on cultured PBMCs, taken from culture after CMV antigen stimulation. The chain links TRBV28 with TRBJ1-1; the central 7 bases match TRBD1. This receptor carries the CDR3 CASSRTGQTTEAFF. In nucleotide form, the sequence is TGTGCCAGCAGTCGGACAGGTCAAACCACTGAAGCTTTCTTT.